The 9 T cell receptor beta chains below were found in one sample sequenced in a study of vaccination and CD4 T cells after COVID-19. No antigens are known for them. Cultured CD4+ T cell DNA was sequenced using the Oncomine TCR Beta short-read assay. TCRdb reprocessed the PCR reads via MiXCR and lists one record per CDR3 protein. The sample lists 20,000 to 25,000 distinct CDR3 sequences; roughly 46% were seen once. The sample's time point: late sampling 161 to 241 days after vaccination in three convalescent patients. Treatment given: roughly ten-day PBMC culture with coronavirus spike peptide pools or control peptides (ViraFEST assay). Sequencing used CD4+ T cells from blood, cultured in vitro, obtained about 7 months after SARS-CoV-2 vaccination. Receptor source: a human donor who had recovered from COVID-19.

The V and J genes are TRBV20-1 and TRBJ2-2; the D gene could be TRBD1 or TRBD2 (6 bases each). V lost 1 base, J lost 5 bases, and 11 bases lay in between. This CDR3 spans 14 amino acids. Germline CDR1 and CDR2: DFQATT and SNEGSKA (reference sequence). The CDR3 loop is CSARGRGRTGELFF. CDR3 DNA sequence: TGCAGTGCTAGAGGGAGGGGGAGGACCGGGGAGCTGTTTTTT.

On this clonotype: This likely reflects a read error, since a far larger clone is one base away. The J gene is TRBJ1-1, the V gene TRBV10-3; 7 bases are a match to TRBD1. This CDR3 has 15 residues. CDR1 and CDR2 from the germline V gene are ENHRY and SYGVKD. With V trimmed by 11 bases and J by 5 bases, 17 bases remained unmatched. CDR3 nucleotides: TGTGCCGGCAGTCCGATGACAGGGCGGAGGACTGAAGCTTTCTTT. Protein: CAGSPMTGRRTEAFF.

This chain links TRBV19 with TRBJ1-6; 10 bases are shared with TRBD1. Germline V lookup: CDR1 LNHDA, CDR2 SQIVND (reference sequence). This CDR3 has 15 residues. Unmatched junction bases numbered 4, after V lost 3 bases and J lost 8 bases. The DNA for the CDR3 is TGTGCCAGTAGTATCGAGACAGGGGGCCATTCACCCCTCCACTTT. Translating it yields CASSIETGGHSPLHF.

The chain joins TRBV6-1 to TRBJ2-3; either TRBD1 or TRBD2 may fit D (6 bases each). The CDR3 is 15 residues long. CDR1 MNHNS and CDR2 SASEGT come from the germline V gene. Trimming removed 1 base at V and 1 base at J, with 9 bases between. The CDR3 protein is CASSEERGGTDTQYF. The CDR3 region has the DNA TGTGCCAGCAGTGAAGAGAGGGGGGGCACAGATACGCAGTATTTT.

CDR3 in amino acids: CSATSGGPLLKGQYF. The CDR3 nucleotides are TGCAGTGCTACTAGCGGGGGGCCTTTATTGAAAGGGCAGTATTTT. The V and J genes are TRBV20-1 and TRBJ2-3, with 11 bases identical to TRBD2. CDR1 and CDR2 (germline): DFQATT, SNEGSKA (reference sequence). The J segment lost 11 bases and the V segment lost 4 bases, leaving 14 bases of the junction unmatched. This CDR3 spans 15 amino acids.

For the CDR3, the DNA is TGCAGTGCTGAGCGGACAGGGGTAGAGACCCAGTACTTC. Protein: CSAERTGVETQYF. The rearrangement uses TRBV20-1 and TRBJ2-5, with 9 positions matching TRBD1. V lost 5 bases to trimming and J lost 4 bases; unmatched junction nucleotides: 5. The CDR3 runs 13 residues. CDR1 is DFQATT and CDR2 is SNEGSKA in the germline V gene (reference sequence).

The CDR3 protein is CASSLVGPREAFF. The CDR3 DNA is TGTGCCAGCAGCTTAGTCGGTCCAAGGGAAGCTTTCTTT. V usage is TRBV11-3 and J usage is TRBJ1-1, with unresolved D. CDR3 length: 13 amino acids. Trimming removed 1 base at V and 8 bases at J, with 11 bases between. Per the germline V gene, CDR1 is SGHNT and CDR2 is YENEEA. Drawing the rest from reference TRBV11-3 and TRBJ1-1, the complete variable domain is EAGVVQSPRYKIIEKKQPVAFWCNPISGHNTLYWYLQNLGQGPELLIRYENEEAVDDSQLPKDRFSAERLKGVDSTLKIQPAELGDSAVYLCASSLVGPREAFFGQGTRLTVV.

The gene calls are TRBV27 and TRBJ2-1; no clear D gene. Deletions cut 3 bases from V and 4 bases from J, with 7 bases between. CDR3 length equals 13 residues. Germline V CDR1 and CDR2: MNHEY, SMNVEV (reference sequence). The CDR3: CASSLQQYNEQFF. The CDR3 nucleotides are TGTGCCAGCAGTTTGCAACAATACAATGAGCAGTTCTTC.

This clonotype has more than one count but fewer than ten. The V gene is TRBV20-1, the J gene TRBJ1-2; 9 positions match TRBD1. CDR1 and CDR2 from the germline V gene are DFQATT and SNEGSKA (reference sequence). The CDR3 is 12 residues long. The CDR3 sequence: CAPDRGNYGYTF. The CDR3 DNA sequence: TGCGCTCCTGACAGGGGGAACTATGGCTACACCTTC.